The 16 T cell receptor beta chains presented below share a single source sample, sequenced in a study of blood T cell repertoires in COVID-19. Assay: immunoSEQ multiplex PCR; the TCRdb copy retains only in-frame clones and omits some. The data show about 140,000 clones, about 82% seen once. The specimen sequenced was peripheral blood. All receptors come from a woman aged 55-70 years with acute or convalescent COVID-19.

The CDR3 here is CASSPQVRSPLHF. The DNA for the CDR3 is TGTGCCAGCAGCCCACAGGTCCGATCACCCCTCCACTTT. The J gene is TRBJ1-6, the V gene TRBV7-2; weak D call: TRBD1 (5 bases). Trimming shortened V by 5 bases and J by 10 bases, and 12 bases separated the two germline ends. The CDR3 extends over 13 amino acids. CDR1 is SGHTA, CDR2 FQGNSA, per germline.

The chain couples TRBV29-1 to TRBJ1-2; tentatively, D is TRBD1 (6 bases). Germline V CDR1 and CDR2: SQVTM, ANQGSEA. Trimming stripped 4 bases from V and 8 bases from J, with 20 bases between. The CDR3 consists of 14 residues. The CDR3 DNA reads TGCAGCGTTGTCCTGCCACAGGGCGGTGGGGGCTACACCTTC. It translates to CSVVLPQGGGGYTF.

The V gene is TRBV9, the J gene TRBJ1-1; D gene uncertain. V gave up 4 bases and J gave up 0 bases, with 10 bases separating them. Germline V CDR1 and CDR2: SGDLS, YYNGEE. The CDR3 has 14 amino acids. The CDR3 is CASSSSTMNTEAFF. CDR3 coding DNA: TGTGCCAGCAGCAGTAGCACAATGAACACTGAAGCTTTCTTT.

This clone was seen a handful of times. The J gene is TRBJ1-6, the V gene TRBV19, with a possible D match to TRBD1 (5 bases). V was clipped by 6 bases and J by 4 bases, with 10 bases between them. Germline loops: CDR1 LNHDA, CDR2 SQIVND (reference sequence). This CDR3 has 14 residues. CDR3 coding DNA: TGTGCCAGTAGCCCGACAGTGTATAATTCACCCCTCCACTTT. Protein: CASSPTVYNSPLHF.

The rearrangement links TRBV2 to TRBJ1-2; 9 positions match TRBD1. The trim removed 4 bases at V and 6 bases at J, leaving 3 bases unmatched. The CDR3 has 13 residues. Germline V lookup: CDR1 SNHLY, CDR2 FYNNEI. CDR3 region: CASSVTGGNGYTF. The CDR3 DNA is TGTGCCAGCAGTGTCACAGGGGGCAATGGCTACACCTTC.

The chain is built from TRBV5-1 and TRBJ2-1, with 7 bases identical to TRBD2. CDR1 and CDR2 (germline): SGHRS, YFSETQ. The trim removed 4 bases at V and 2 bases at J, leaving 6 bases unmatched. The CDR3 loop spans 15 amino acids. The CDR3 loop reads CASSDRTRTYNEQFF. The CDR3 DNA follows: TGCGCCAGCAGCGATCGGACTAGAACCTACAATGAGCAGTTCTTC.

V usage is TRBV4-1 and J usage is TRBJ2-1; 7 bases fit TRBD2. V shed 3 bases, J shed 0 bases, and the junction held 5 bases outside the gene matches. This CDR3 has 16 residues. Germline CDR1 and CDR2: MGHRA and YSYEKL. The CDR3 region has the DNA TGCGCCAGCAGCCACTCCAGCGGGGTCTCCTACAATGAGCAGTTCTTC. Translation gives CASSHSSGVSYNEQFF.

The CDR3 coding sequence is TGTGCCAGCAGCTTACTAACTAGTACCCCAGAGACCCAGTACTTC. This translates into CASSLLTSTPETQYF. The chain is built from TRBV11-2 and TRBJ2-5, with a tentative D call TRBD2 (5 bases). V was pared by 2 bases and J by 4 bases, with 14 bases between. The CDR3 totals 15 residues. Germline lookup yields CDR1 SGHAT and CDR2 FQNNGV.

The chain joins TRBV27 to TRBJ1-6; a weak D match, TRBD1 (5 bases). The germline V gene encodes CDR1 MNHEY and CDR2 SMNVEV (reference sequence). The CDR3 covers 14 residues. V was pared by 3 bases and J by 7 bases, with 10 bases between. The CDR3: CASSLQGLNSPLHF. The DNA for the CDR3 is TGTGCCAGCAGTTTGCAGGGCCTCAATTCACCCCTCCACTTT.

The J gene is TRBJ2-1, the V gene TRBV27, with D possibly being TRBD1 (6 bases). From germline, CDR1 is MNHEY and CDR2 SMNVEV (reference sequence). The V end lost 5 bases, the J end lost 9 bases, and 14 bases lay between the germline ends. The CDR3 extends over 13 amino acids. CDR3 residues: CASSSQGISEQFF. CDR3 DNA: TGTGCCAGCAGTAGCCAGGGGATAAGTGAGCAGTTCTTC.

This chain uses TRBV15 with TRBJ2-2, with a tentative D call TRBD1 (5 bases). Germline-derived CDR1 and CDR2 are LNHNV and YYDKDF (reference sequence). This CDR3 contains 16 residues. V lost 4 bases and J 6 bases, leaving 18 bases between the germline ends. As DNA, the CDR3 is TGTGCCACCAGCACAAGTCAGGGAATAGGAGCCGGGGAGCTGTTTTTT. Translating it yields CATSTSQGIGAGELFF.

This clone is a singleton in its sample. The chain combines TRBV11-2 with TRBJ2-1, with D maybe TRBD2 (6 bases). Germline assignment: CDR1 SGHAT and CDR2 FQNNGV. The CDR3 is 17 amino acids. The V and J ends lost 3 bases and 3 bases respectively, with 18 bases between them. The DNA for the CDR3 is TGTGCCAGCAGCTTTCAGTTGCGGGGCAGATTCTACAATGAGCAGTTCTTC. This translates into CASSFQLRGRFYNEQFF.

The chain couples TRBV20-1 to TRBJ1-5; 9 nucleotides agree with TRBD1. The CDR3 is made up of 16 amino acids. Looked up from germline, CDR1 is DFQATT and CDR2 is SNEGSKA (reference sequence). Trimming removed 3 bases from V and 7 bases from J; junction bases left unmatched: 13. CDR3 residues: CSASRQTGGLRQPQHF. CDR3 bases: TGCAGTGCTAGTAGGCAGACAGGGGGACTACGGCAGCCCCAGCATTTT.

The V and J genes are TRBV28 and TRBJ2-7, with D maybe TRBD1 (7 bases). This CDR3 is built from 14 residues. CDR1 MDHEN and CDR2 SYDVKM come from the germline V gene. V lost 9 bases and J lost 5, with 20 bases in between. DNA for the CDR3: TGTGCCAGTCTTGAGCAGGGGGGAGGCGACGAGCAGTACTTC. Translated, it gives CASLEQGGGDEQYF. The full variable domain, completed using reference TRBV28 and TRBJ2-7, is DVKVTQSSRYLVKRTGEKVFLECVQDMDHENMFWYRQDPGLGLRLIYFSYDVKMKEKGDIPEGYSVSREKKERFSLILESASTNQTSMYLCASLEQGGGDEQYFGPGTRLTVT.

This clone was seen a few times. DNA for the CDR3: TGTGCCAGCAGTTTAGGCCCCGGGACAGGGGGCAAAGGAACTGAAGCTTTCTTT. This codes for CASSLGPGTGGKGTEAFF. The chain joins TRBV28 to TRBJ1-1; 12 bases align to TRBD1. Germline V lookup: CDR1 MDHEN, CDR2 SYDVKM. CDR3 size: 18 residues. V was clipped by 2 bases and J by 5 bases; unmatched bases: 12.

The gene calls are TRBV2 and TRBJ2-7; the match to TRBD1 covers 9 bases. The CDR3 has 15 amino acids. Germline CDR1 reads SNHLY; CDR2 reads FYNNEI. V was clipped by 7 bases and J by 0 bases; unmatched bases: 7. CDR3 coding DNA: TGTGCCAGCACCCTGGACAGGGGTCCCTCCTACGAGCAGTACTTC. Translated: CASTLDRGPSYEQYF.